These 8 T cell receptor beta chains came from one sample sequenced in a study of cytomegalovirus exposure and HLA in healthy donors. The study ran its PCR with 60 Vbeta and 13 Jbeta primers. TCRdb's copy holds only in-frame clones and misses some; the assay was immunoSEQ multiplex PCR. The sample has about 64,000 clones. Sequenced sample: PBMCs. These receptors came from a woman aged 18 to 35 in good health and CMV-seronegative.

The gene calls are TRBV9 and TRBJ1-5; no definite D call. Between the trimmed V and J ends, which lost 0 bases and 6 bases, there was a span of 13 bases. The CDR3 spans 15 residues. Germline CDR1 and CDR2: SGDLS and YYNGEE. The CDR3 region has the DNA TGTGCCAGCAGCGTAGGGGTCCTGGGGAGTCAGCCCCAGCATTTT. Protein sequence: CASSVGVLGSQPQHF.

The J gene is TRBJ2-1, the V gene TRBV6-5, with D unclear. Trimming removed 5 bases from V and 7 bases from J, with 12 bases in between. This CDR3 comprises 13 residues. Germline assignment: CDR1 MNHEY and CDR2 SVGAGI. The CDR3 loop is CASSTVRDNEQFF. In DNA form, the CDR3 reads TGTGCCAGCAGTACGGTCCGCGATAATGAGCAGTTCTTC.

The rearrangement uses TRBV29-1 and TRBJ1-2; D is ambiguous. The CDR3 length is 13 residues. With 7 bases removed from V and 0 bases from J, the gap between germline ends came to 12 bases. CDR1 and CDR2 from the germline V gene are SQVTM and ANQGSEA. The CDR3 loop is CSAYGSSNYGYTF. The DNA of the CDR3 is TGCAGCGCTTACGGGAGTTCTAACTATGGCTACACCTTC.

V is TRBV10-2 and J is TRBJ1-1; D unresolved. The CDR3 consists of 13 residues. The V gene's germline CDR1 is WSHSY and CDR2 SAAADI. Trimming cost V 4 bases and J 7 bases, with 13 bases left between them. CDR3 nucleotides: TGCGCCAGCAGTGGGCGGGGTCGGGATGAAGCTTTCTTT. Translating gives CASSGRGRDEAFF.

This chain connects TRBV6-5 to TRBJ1-5; D remains ambiguous. The V gene's germline CDR1 is MNHEY and CDR2 SVGAGI. CDR3 size: 13 residues. Trimming stripped 3 bases from V and 4 bases from J, with 7 bases between. This CDR3 reads CASSYSANQPQHF. CDR3 DNA sequence: TGTGCCAGCAGTTATAGCGCAAATCAGCCCCAGCATTTT.

Points on this clone: The junction departs from the called germline gene at one end, perhaps through a read error. The chain has TRBV30 and TRBJ1-5, with D perhaps TRBD1 (5 bases). Germline V lookup: CDR1 GTSNPN, CDR2 SVGIG (reference sequence). The CDR3 extends over 15 amino acids. The CDR3 region is CAGSFGGNSNQPQHF. In nucleotides, the CDR3 is TGTGCCGGGAGTTTCGGGGGGAATAGCAATCAGCCCCAGCATTTT.

For the CDR3, the DNA is TGTGCCAGTAGCCCTACTAGCGGGGGGTACCAAGAGACCCAGTACTTC. Amino acids: CASSPTSGGYQETQYF. V and J are TRBV19 and TRBJ2-5, with 12 bases identical to TRBD2. This CDR3 has 16 amino acids. The V gene end was trimmed by 6 bases and the J gene end by 0 bases; junction bases not matched to a gene: 5. Germline CDR1 reads LNHDA; CDR2 reads SQIVND (reference sequence).

V and J are TRBV2 and TRBJ2-1; TRBD2 agrees at 8 bases. Germline CDR1 SNHLY, CDR2 FYNNEI. V shed 7 bases, J shed 0 bases, and the junction held 2 bases outside the gene matches. The CDR3 extends over 14 amino acids. The CDR3 spells CASISGSSYNEQFF. DNA of the CDR3: TGTGCCAGCATAAGCGGGAGCTCCTACAATGAGCAGTTCTTC. The full variable domain, completed using reference TRBV2 and TRBJ2-1, is EPEVTQTPSHQVTQMGQEVILRCVPISNHLYFYWYRQILGQKVEFLVSFYNNEISEKSEIFDDQFSVERPDGSNFTLKIRSTKLEDSAMYFCASISGSSYNEQFFGPGTRLTVL.